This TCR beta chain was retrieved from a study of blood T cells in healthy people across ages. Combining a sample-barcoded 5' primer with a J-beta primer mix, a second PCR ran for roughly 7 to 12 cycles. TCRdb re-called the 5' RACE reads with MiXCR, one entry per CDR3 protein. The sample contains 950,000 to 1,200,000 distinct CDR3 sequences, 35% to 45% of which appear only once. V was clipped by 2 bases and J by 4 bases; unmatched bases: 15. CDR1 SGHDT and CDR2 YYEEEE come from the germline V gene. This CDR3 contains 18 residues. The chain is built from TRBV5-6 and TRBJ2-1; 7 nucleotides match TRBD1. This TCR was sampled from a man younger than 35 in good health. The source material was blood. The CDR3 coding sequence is TGTGCCAGCAGCTTAAGGGGACAGAGAACCCGGACTTACAATGAGCAGTTCTTC. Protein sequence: CASSLRGQRTRTYNEQFF.